This TCR beta chain was recorded in a study of OX40 agonist ivuxolimab in advanced cancers. For the study at large: Intravenous ivuxolimab was administered to patients every 2 weeks at 0.01 to 10 mg/kg.

This table comes from immunoSEQ multiplex PCR, and its TCRdb copy is limited to in-frame clones, with some not included. Of 95,000 to 100,000 clones listed, around 90% are singletons. CDR1 SGDLS and CDR2 YYNGEE come from the germline V gene. The CDR3 spans 15 residues. Trimming cost V 0 bases and J 5 bases, with 11 bases left between them. V gene TRBV9 combines with J gene TRBJ2-2; the D gene is possibly TRBD2 (6 bases). This sequence was found in an adult with an advanced solid tumor such as melanoma, head and neck, liver or kidney cancer. The material sequenced was CD4+ or CD8+ T cells sorted from blood, taken in a trial of the OX40 agonist ivuxolimab. The CDR3 DNA reads as TGTGCCAGCAGCGTAGGAGCGGAGGGGACCGGGGAGCTGTTTTTT. This encodes CASSVGAEGTGELFF.